This is a list of T cell receptor beta chains from one sample in a study of T cell responses to AZD1222 COVID-19 vaccine. The data were produced by immunoSEQ multiplex PCR, yet TCRdb's version contains in-frame clones alone and is incomplete. The repertoire holds some 150,000 clones, with more than 70% as singletons. The sequencing here drew on peripheral blood, taken on day 0 of AZD1222 vaccination. Receptor source: an adult in good health. The CDR3 runs from the conserved cysteine through the conserved F or W. D genes are given only for firm matches. The size field is filled for only some rows; it gives once, few, many or a size class.

v_gene	j_gene	abundance	d_gene	CDR3nt	CDR3aa
TRBV12-3/TRBV12-4	TRBJ1-1	NA	NA	TGTGCCAGCAGGTTTCTGGACACTGAAGCTTTCTTT	CASRFLDTEAFF
TRBV7-8	TRBJ1-2	NA	NA	TGTGCCAGCAGCTTGTCAGTTAACTATGGCTACACCTTC	CASSLSVNYGYTF
TRBV7-8	TRBJ2-1	NA	NA	TGTGCCAGCAGCCATCTTCCCGGCGCGGGTGAGCAGTTCTTC	CASSHLPGAGEQFF
TRBV25-1	TRBJ1-6	NA	NA	TGTGCCAGCAGTGATCCCACGAGAGCCCTCCACTTT	CASSDPTRALHF
TRBV20-1	TRBJ2-3	NA	NA	TGCAGTGGACTGGTGGTGAATACGCAGTATTTT	CSGLVVNTQYF
TRBV28	TRBJ1-1	NA	NA	TGTGCCAGCAGCGTGGGGGGCGCTGAAGCTTTCTTT	CASSVGGAEAFF
TRBV20-1	TRBJ2-7	NA	NA	TGCAGTGGGGGGATCTTGGGCGAGCAGTACTTC	CSGGILGEQYF
TRBV5-1	TRBJ2-1	NA	TRBD2	TGCGCCAGCAGCCCTACCGGGGGGATAGGCTATGAGCAGTTCTTC	CASSPTGGIGYEQFF
TRBV4-3	TRBJ2-4	NA	TRBD2	TGCGCCAGCAGCCAAGATAGGGCTAGCGGGGCCAAAAACATTCAGTACTTC	CASSQDRASGAKNIQYF
TRBV5-4	TRBJ2-7	NA	TRBD2	TGTGCCAGCAGCGGGCCGGGACTAGCGGGAGAGAGTGGGGCCGAGCAGTACTTC	CASSGPGLAGESGAEQYF
TRBV10-3	TRBJ1-2	NA	NA	TGTGCCGCGTGGGACGGGATTTTTTCTAACTATGGCTACACCTTC	CAAWDGIFSNYGYTF
TRBV2	TRBJ2-1	once	NA	TGTGCCAGCAGTGAAGGCAGGGTCTCCTACAATGAGCAGTTCTTC	CASSEGRVSYNEQFF
TRBV7-2	TRBJ2-7	NA	NA	TGTGCCAGCAGCTTAGCAACCCCTCACGGCAGGGGTGGGATGGGCGAGCAGTACTTC	CASSLATPHGRGGMGEQYF
TRBV5-5	TRBJ1-1	NA	TRBD1	TGTGCCAGCAGCTTGGACAGGGGTACTGAAGCTTTCTTT	CASSLDRGTEAFF
TRBV6-6	TRBJ2-7	NA	NA	TGTGCCAGCAGTTACGCACGACTAGTAGGCGAGCAGTACTTC	CASSYARLVGEQYF
TRBV2	TRBJ1-1	once	NA	TGTGCCAGCAGTGTAAAGAGTCTTGAAGCTTTCTTT	CASSVKSLEAFF
TRBV29-1	TRBJ2-7	NA	TRBD1	TGCAGCGCGGGACAGGGTCCCCTCGAGCAGTACTTC	CSAGQGPLEQYF
TRBV24-1	TRBJ2-3	NA	NA	TGTGCCACCAGTGATTCGGGGGACGGCACAGATACGCAGTATTTT	CATSDSGDGTDTQYF
TRBV5-1	TRBJ1-5	NA	NA	TGCGCCAGCAGGGGAGACTCGAATCAGCCCCAGCATTTT	CASRGDSNQPQHF
TRBV3-1/TRBV3-2	TRBJ1-1	NA	TRBD1	TGTGCCAGCAGCCAATCGTTTACAGGGGACACTGAAGCTTTCTTT	CASSQSFTGDTEAFF
TRBV4-3	TRBJ1-1	NA	TRBD1	TGCGCCAGCAGCCCTTTCATGGACAGGGCCTACACTGAAGCTTTCTTT	CASSPFMDRAYTEAFF
TRBV4-3	TRBJ2-1	NA	TRBD2	TGCGCCAGCAGCCAACTGGCTAGCGGCTCCTACAATGAGCAGTTCTTC	CASSQLASGSYNEQFF
TRBV3-1/TRBV3-2	TRBJ2-7	NA	NA	TGTGCCAGCACCTCAGAGCCGGGCTCATCGTCCGAGCAGTACTTC	CASTSEPGSSSEQYF
TRBV3-1/TRBV3-2	TRBJ2-7	NA	NA	TGTGCCAGCAGCTTGCCGGGCCGATCGCGGGAGCAGTACTTC	CASSLPGRSREQYF
TRBV4-3	TRBJ1-6	NA	NA	TGCGCCAGCAGCCAAGAACCGAATAATTCACCCCTCCACTTT	CASSQEPNNSPLHF
TRBV7-2	TRBJ2-7	NA	TRBD1	TGTGCCAGCAGCTTAGTCGGGACAGTCGGCTCCTACGAGCAGTACTTC	CASSLVGTVGSYEQYF
TRBV2	TRBJ2-1	NA	TRBD2	TGTGCCAGCAGGCCAGCGGGAGACAATGAGCAGTTCTTC	CASRPAGDNEQFF
TRBV6-5	TRBJ1-1	NA	TRBD1	TGTGCCAGCAGGGGGAGGACAGGGGTGAACACTGAAGCTTTCTTT	CASRGRTGVNTEAFF
TRBV24-1	TRBJ2-7	once	TRBD1	TGTGCCACCAGTGATCCGGGACAGGGGACCTACGAGCAGTACTTC	CATSDPGQGTYEQYF
TRBV11-3	TRBJ2-3	NA	TRBD2	TGTGCCAGCAGCTTCGGCCGGACTAGCAGCAACACAGATACGCAGTATTTT	CASSFGRTSSNTDTQYF
TRBV19	TRBJ1-5	NA	NA	TGTGCCAGTAGTATAGCAGGGTCCCGCAATCAGCCCCAGCATTTT	CASSIAGSRNQPQHF
TRBV7-9	TRBJ2-7	many	NA	TGTGCCAGCACCACTTCCTCGGGCTACGAGCAGTACTTC	CASTTSSGYEQYF
TRBV28	TRBJ1-5	NA	NA	TGTGCCAGCACAGGATATGGCAATCAGCCCCAGCATTTT	CASTGYGNQPQHF
TRBV6-5	TRBJ1-6	NA	TRBD1	TGTGCCAGCTCGGACAGGGGGATTTCACCCCTCCACTTT	CASSDRGISPLHF
TRBV18	TRBJ2-3	NA	NA	TGTGCCAGCTCACCAATTGGACAGCCGACAGATACGCAGTATTTT	CASSPIGQPTDTQYF
TRBV6-1	TRBJ2-2	NA	NA	TGTGCCAGCAGTGAATCTACAGATCCCTTTTACGCGAACACCGGGGAGCTGTTTTTT	CASSESTDPFYANTGELFF
TRBV11-2	TRBJ2-7	NA	TRBD2	TGTGCCAGCAGCGTATCGACTAGCGGGAGTGCCTACGAGCAGTACTTC	CASSVSTSGSAYEQYF
TRBV13	TRBJ2-7	NA	NA	TGTGCCAGCAGCTTATCGCTCCGTTATGGGGAGCAGTACTTC	CASSLSLRYGEQYF
TRBV4-3	TRBJ1-6	NA	NA	TGCGCCAGCAGCCAACAGAGCCCTAGGGCTTCACCCCTCCACTTT	CASSQQSPRASPLHF
TRBV5-4	TRBJ1-2	many	NA	TGTGCCAGCAGCTTGAGAGGGAACTATGGCTACACCTTC	CASSLRGNYGYTF
TRBV19	TRBJ1-1	NA	NA	TGTGCCAGTAATCAGGGAGGGATGAACACTGAAGCTTTCTTT	CASNQGGMNTEAFF
TRBV5-6	TRBJ2-3	NA	NA	TGTGCCAGCAGCTTGAGGACCACAGATACGCAGTATTTT	CASSLRTTDTQYF
TRBV7-9	TRBJ1-6	NA	NA	TGTGCCAGCAGCCTAACAGGGACCCCTAATTCACCCCTCCACTTT	CASSLTGTPNSPLHF
TRBV27	TRBJ1-2	NA	TRBD1	TGTGCCAGCAGCTTCGCGGGGACAGCCGAGTTCTATGGCTACACCTTC	CASSFAGTAEFYGYTF
TRBV7-8	TRBJ2-4	NA	NA	TGTGCCAGCAGCTTAAGCACGACGGGGGCCAAAAACATTCAGTACTTC	CASSLSTTGAKNIQYF
TRBV6-2/TRBV6-3	TRBJ2-1	NA	TRBD2	TGTGCCAGCAGTTACCCTGAAGGACTAGCGGGAGGTCATGAGCAGTTCTTC	CASSYPEGLAGGHEQFF
TRBV6-5	TRBJ2-7	once	TRBD2	TGTGCCAGCAGGGCGGGACTAGCGGGAGCTCAGCAGTACTTC	CASRAGLAGAQQYF
TRBV27	TRBJ1-2	NA	NA	TGTGCCAGCAGTTTATCGGAGACATATGGCTACACCTTC	CASSLSETYGYTF
TRBV27	TRBJ1-1	NA	TRBD1	TGTGCCAGCAGGGGCCCAGGGGGACTGAACACTGAAGCTTTCTTT	CASRGPGGLNTEAFF
TRBV5-5	TRBJ2-1	NA	NA	TGTGCCAGCAGCCCGAGAGGCGCGCAGCATCCGTCCAATGAGCAGTTCTTC	CASSPRGAQHPSNEQFF
TRBV7-8	TRBJ2-5	NA	NA	TGTGCCAGCCTGAACAGGGAATTGAAGGGGCGAGAGACCCAGTACTTC	CASLNRELKGRETQYF
TRBV6-2/TRBV6-3	TRBJ1-2	NA	NA	TGTGCCAGCAGTTGGTCGGTGACCGTTTATGGCTACACCTTC	CASSWSVTVYGYTF
TRBV27	TRBJ2-3	few	TRBD2	TGTGCCAGCAGTCCGGGGGACTACACAGATACGCAGTATTTT	CASSPGDYTDTQYF
TRBV19	TRBJ1-4	NA	TRBD1	TGTGCCAGTAGTATTCGTCAGGGGGCGGCTAATGAAAAACTGTTTTTT	CASSIRQGAANEKLFF
TRBV4-3	TRBJ1-1	NA	NA	TGCGCCAGCAGCCAAGATACCAGGGGCAGTGGCACTGAAGCTTTCTTT	CASSQDTRGSGTEAFF